In its sample, the clone carrying this T cell receptor (beta chain) was seen many times. What it recognizes is unknown. Stable hyperthyroidism: no ophthalmopathy progression over 18 months of follow-up. The CDR3 has 13 amino acids. Germline V gives CDR1 SQVTM, CDR2 ANQGSEA. Trimming removed 2 bases from V and 6 bases from J, with 13 bases in between. This specimen belongs to a study of T cells in Graves' hyperthyroidism and ophthalmopathy. Study observations and caveats: Progression to ophthalmopathy was predicted a median of 6.5 months early. Among clonotypes expanded in thyroid above 0.001, most were also found in blood.

TCR beta CDR3 region amplification was performed from RNA transcripts. The TCR CDR3 was amplified in a first-round RT-PCR using the HTBI primer set. TCRdb passed the multiplex PCR reads through MiXCR, listing each CDR3 protein once. The table lists roughly 580,000 distinct CDR3 sequences, 46% of them singletons, with about 7.8% in the top ten. The sequencing sample was made of peripheral blood or thyroid tissue (not recorded which). The source is a woman between 18 and 29 years old with Graves' hyperthyroidism. The chain uses TRBV29-1 and TRBJ1-2, with D hard to call. This CDR3 reads CSVEQPAAHGYTF. CDR3 nucleotides: TGCAGCGTTGAACAGCCTGCGGCACATGGCTACACCTTC.